The 20 T cell receptor beta chains below were found in one sample sequenced in a study of post-analysis software for immune sequencing data. Their cognate antigens are unknown. The study's findings and limits: When patients were compared with controls, about 5 TRBV segments were more frequent, TRBV5-6, TRBV5-1 and TRBV20-1 among them.

Sequencing libraries made from TCR beta cDNA carried unique molecular identifiers. Each CDR3 protein is one row after TCRdb ran MiXCR on the PCR reads. The repertoire holds 380,000 or so distinct CDR3 sequences, with less than 40% as singletons. Input material: blood. These receptors all stem from a girl aged 10-17 years with multiple sclerosis.

This clonotype was found a few times. V usage is TRBV12-3 or TRBV12-4 and J usage is TRBJ1-5, with 12 bases identical to TRBD1. The V gene end was trimmed by 7 bases and the J gene end by 7 bases; junction bases not matched to a gene: 5. This CDR3 is built from 14 residues. CDR3 sequence (DNA): TGTGCCAGCAAAGGGACAGGGGGCTGGCAGCCCCAGCATTTT. The encoded protein is CASKGTGGWQPQHF.

The chain is built from TRBV7-3 and TRBJ2-3; D tentatively reads TRBD1 or TRBD2 (5 bases each). This CDR3 is built from 15 residues. Trimming removed 1 base at V and 2 bases at J, with 10 bases between. Germline CDR1 SGHTA, CDR2 FQGTGA. Written as DNA, the CDR3 is TGTGCCAGCAGCTTAAATGGGGGTAACACAGATACGCAGTATTTT. Translating it yields CASSLNGGNTDTQYF.

This chain uses TRBV6-6 with TRBJ1-2; TRBD1 matches 7 bases. Germline V CDR1 and CDR2: MNHNY, SVGAGI (reference sequence). This CDR3 spans 14 amino acids. V lost 7 bases and J lost 6; bases outside the gene matches: 11. The CDR3 DNA is TGTGCCAGCACCTCACAGGGGCCGTTGGATGGCTACACCTTC. This encodes CASTSQGPLDGYTF.

This chain uses TRBV6-5 with TRBJ1-1; D is undetermined. The germline CDR1 and CDR2 sequences are MNHEY and SVGAGI. Between the trimmed V and J ends, which lost 2 bases and 0 bases, there was a span of 4 bases. The CDR3 is 13 amino acids. CDR3 in amino acids: CASSYDVNTEAFF. The CDR3 DNA sequence: TGTGCCAGCAGTTACGATGTGAACACTGAAGCTTTCTTT.

Comments on this clonotype: Possible read error: a much larger clone is one base away. The chain is built from TRBV3-1 and TRBJ2-5; D is perhaps TRBD1 (6 bases). The germline V gene encodes CDR1 LGHDT and CDR2 YNNKEL (reference sequence). The V and J ends lost 4 bases and 11 bases respectively, with 14 bases between them. The CDR3 sequence is 12 residues long. The CDR3 DNA reads TGTGCCAGCAGCCCACAGGGTGGTGAGCAGTACTTC. Encoded protein: CASSPQGGEQYF.

This chain links TRBV28 with TRBJ2-4; 10 bases are a match to TRBD1. Looked up from germline, CDR1 is MDHEN and CDR2 is SYDVKM. The CDR3 sequence is 14 residues long. Trimming took 5 bases from V and 13 from J; bases not matched to a gene: 11. CDR3 protein: CASSLRQGAREQYF. The CDR3 coding sequence is TGTGCCAGCAGTCTACGACAGGGGGCGAGGGAGCAGTACTTC.

In its sample, this clonotype was seen a few times. V gene TRBV20-1 combines with J gene TRBJ2-7; a weak D match, TRBD1 (6 bases). Per the germline V gene, CDR1 is DFQATT and CDR2 is SNEGSKA (reference sequence). The CDR3 loop spans 14 amino acids. CDR3 nucleotides: TGCAGCCCGTATGAACAGGGTAACTCCTACGAGCAGTACTTC. Residues: CSPYEQGNSYEQYF.

The gene calls are TRBV5-1 and TRBJ1-4; D remains unclear. Germline V gives CDR1 SGHRS, CDR2 YFSETQ. The V gene lost 0 bases and the J gene lost 4 bases, with 7 bases spanning the gap. The CDR3 is 14 residues long. CDR3 DNA: TGCGCCAGCAGCTTGGGTCAGAATAATGAAAAACTGTTTTTT. It yields the protein CASSLGQNNEKLFF.

This chain uses TRBV12-3 or TRBV12-4 with TRBJ2-1; the match to TRBD2 covers 8 bases. CDR3 size: 15 residues. V shed 1 base and J 7 bases; nucleotides not matched to a gene: 6. The CDR3 DNA reads TGTGCCAGCAGTTTAGGCGGGGGGTCCTGTAATGAGCAGTTCTTC. Its protein is CASSLGGGSCNEQFF.

The chain joins TRBV12-3 or TRBV12-4 to TRBJ1-5, with D unclear. With 3 bases removed from V and 5 bases from J, the gap between germline ends came to 8 bases. The CDR3 runs 13 residues. CDR3 sequence (DNA): TGTGCCAGCAGTTTGGCCGAAGATCAGCCCCAGCATTTT. Its translation is CASSLAEDQPQHF.

This clonotype was observed many times. The chain employs TRBV5-1 and TRBJ1-2, with 9 bases lining up with TRBD1. The ends lost 0 bases at V and 4 bases at J; junction bases unmatched: 1. This CDR3 has 14 residues. The germline gives CDR1 SGHRS, CDR2 YFSETQ. The CDR3 loop is CASSLGQGVYGYTF. The DNA of the CDR3 is TGCGCCAGCAGCTTGGGACAGGGGGTCTATGGCTACACCTTC.

The chain combines TRBV5-6 with TRBJ2-5; D not certain. V dropped 4 bases and J dropped 11 bases, with 30 bases sitting between them. From germline, CDR1 is SGHDT and CDR2 YYEEEE. This CDR3 has 17 amino acids. The CDR3 DNA reads as TGTGCCAGCAGCCAATTAAGACCAGGATCCTACTACAATGAGCAGTACTTC. Protein: CASSQLRPGSYYNEQYF.

This clonotype was observed a few times. The chain couples TRBV2 to TRBJ2-4, with TRBD2 as a possible D gene (7 bases). Trimming removed 6 bases at V and 13 bases at J, with 16 bases between. CDR3 size: 12 residues. The germline V gene encodes CDR1 SNHLY and CDR2 FYNNEI. The chain's CDR3 is CASRRRGGEQYF. The CDR3 bases are TGTGCCAGCAGGCGCAGGGGAGGGGAGCAGTACTTC.

The V gene is TRBV6-5, the J gene TRBJ2-5; perhaps TRBD1 as D (5 bases). The assigned J gene may be wrong: the sequence end matches TRBJ2-7 better. The CDR3 has 14 residues. The germline V gene encodes CDR1 MNHEY and CDR2 SVGAGI. The DNA of the CDR3 is TGTGCCAGCAGCCCGCCAGGGCTCATCGGCGAGCAGTACTTC. This encodes CASSPPGLIGEQYF.

This chain links TRBV7-2 with TRBJ1-1; D is uncertain. Germline lookup yields CDR1 SGHTA and CDR2 FQGNSA. The V gene lost 5 bases and the J gene lost 3 bases, with 10 bases spanning the gap. The CDR3 is made up of 13 amino acids. As DNA, the CDR3 is TGTGCCAGCAGCGCACAAGAGGACACTGAAGCTTTCTTT. Its protein product is CASSAQEDTEAFF.

The chain joins TRBV4-1 to TRBJ1-5, with D uncertain. Deletions cut 1 base from V and 4 bases from J, with 5 bases between. The CDR3 extends over 13 amino acids. Germline V gene data show CDR1 as MGHRA and CDR2 as YSYEKL. The CDR3 loop reads CASSQALNQPQHF. The CDR3 DNA reads as TGCGCCAGCAGCCAAGCCCTGAATCAGCCCCAGCATTTT.

In its sample, this clonotype was seen a few times. The genes are TRBV6-5 and TRBJ2-7; D is unresolved. V was cut by 0 bases and J by 1 base, with 7 bases left in between. The CDR3 is 14 residues long. Germline V gene sequence: CDR1 MNHEY, CDR2 SVGAGI. The CDR3 sequence is CASSYSTVSYEQYF. DNA of the CDR3: TGTGCCAGCAGTTACTCAACGGTATCCTACGAGCAGTACTTC.

The gene calls are TRBV5-1 and TRBJ2-7, with unresolved D. Trimming removed 0 bases at V and 0 bases at J, with 19 bases between. Germline CDR1 SGHRS, CDR2 YFSETQ. The CDR3 spans 18 residues. The CDR3 sequence: CASSLVRIVDKSSYEQYF. CDR3 DNA: TGCGCCAGCAGCTTGGTTCGTATTGTAGACAAAAGCTCCTACGAGCAGTACTTC.

V usage is TRBV7-6 and J usage is TRBJ1-1; 8 bases match TRBD1. The germline CDR1 and CDR2 sequences are SGHVS and FNYEAQ. V shed 7 bases, J shed 6 bases, and the junction held 7 bases outside the gene matches. This CDR3 contains 13 residues. The CDR3 region has the DNA TGTGCCAGCAACCCAGGGGGCGAAGCTGAAGCTTTCTTT. Translating gives CASNPGGEAEAFF.

The sample holds a few counts of this clonotype. The chain links TRBV5-1 to TRBJ2-3, with a tentative D call TRBD1 (5 bases). V was cut by 3 bases and J by 5 bases, with 19 bases left in between. CDR1 SGHRS and CDR2 YFSETQ come from the germline V gene. This CDR3 spans 16 amino acids. CDR3 region: CASSSRRGQPLDTQYF. In nucleotides, the CDR3 is TGCGCCAGCAGCTCCCGAAGGGGCCAACCCTTAGATACGCAGTATTTT.